Below, 21 T cell receptor beta chains from the same sample are listed, as sequenced in a study of human T cells and chemical hapten exposure. The sample's time point: healthy volunteer bleed at 2 weeks. The total RNA was obtained from whole blood that was not fractionated. From the RACE reads, TCRdb called clonotypes with MiXCR, one entry per CDR3 protein. The table shows some 50,000 distinct CDR3 sequences, with around 4.5% occurring only once. The sample comprised whole blood. These receptors all stem from a human donor in good health. Some clones in this sample may be carry-over from other donors' samples.

This clonotype was picked up many times. V is TRBV28 and J is TRBJ1-5; 9 bases agree with TRBD1. Germline values: CDR1 MDHEN, CDR2 SYDVKM. V dropped 8 bases and J dropped 2; count of bases not matched to a gene: 7. CDR3 length: 15 residues. The CDR3 DNA is TGTGCCAGCCGCTGGACAGGGGTGGGCAATCAGCCCCAGCATTTT. Amino acids: CASRWTGVGNQPQHF.

This clonotype was recorded a few times. V is TRBV12-3 or TRBV12-4 and J is TRBJ2-6; no definite D call. V was shortened by 3 bases and J by 5 bases, with 11 bases between the two germline ends. The CDR3 extends over 15 amino acids. This chain's CDR3 is CASSFSDPWANVLTF. The CDR3, as DNA: TGTGCCAGCAGTTTTAGTGACCCCTGGGCCAACGTCCTGACTTTC.

A single count supports this clonotype. The J gene is TRBJ2-1, the V gene TRBV11-2; D is possibly TRBD1 (5 bases). This CDR3 comprises 12 residues. V lost 4 bases to trimming and J lost 12 bases, with 13 bases between them. The germline V gene encodes CDR1 SGHAT and CDR2 FQNNGV. The CDR3 nucleotides read TGTGCCAGCAGCTCTACCTTTAGGGGGCAGTTCTTC. Its translation: CASSSTFRGQFF.

In DNA form, the CDR3 reads TGTGCCAGCACTCTCCTCCAGGGGACCGGGGAGCTGTTTTTT. Its protein is CASTLLQGTGELFF. The V and J genes are TRBV12-3 or TRBV12-4 and TRBJ2-2, with a weak D call TRBD1 (6 bases). The V end lost 7 bases, the J end lost 5 bases, and 14 bases lay between the germline ends. CDR3 length equals 14 residues.

This clonotype occurred a few times. The chain joins TRBV5-1 to TRBJ1-1; 7 nucleotides align to TRBD1. The CDR3 runs 15 residues. Losses at the gene ends were 0 bases for V and 1 base for J; bases not matched to a gene: 3. Looked up from germline, CDR1 is SGHRS and CDR2 is YFSETQ. The CDR3 nucleotides read TGCGCCAGCAGCTTGGTGGGACAGCCGAACACTGAAGCTTTCTTT. Translation: CASSLVGQPNTEAFF.

As for this clonotype: A much larger clone is a single base away; this may be a read error. In DNA form, the CDR3 reads TGTGCCTGGAGTGTACGCGCAGGGGGCAAAGGATCTGAAGCTTTCTTT. Protein sequence: CAWSVRAGGKGSEAFF. The rearrangement uses TRBV30 and TRBJ1-1, with TRBD1 matching 8 bases. The CDR3 consists of 16 residues. Germline trimming cut 0 bases from V and 6 bases from J; bases unmatched to any gene: 12. Germline CDR1 is GTSNPN and CDR2 is SVGIG (reference sequence).

This clonotype appeared many times. This chain links TRBV27 with TRBJ2-5, with D hard to call. This CDR3 is 11 amino acids long. In germline, CDR1 is MNHEY, CDR2 SMNVEV (reference sequence). Trimming took 3 bases from V and 7 from J, leaving 6 bases between them. The CDR3 coding sequence is TGTGCCAGCAGTTTTTCGGGGACCCAGTACTTC. It specifies CASSFSGTQYF.

V usage is TRBV12-3 or TRBV12-4 and J usage is TRBJ2-7; D may match TRBD1 or TRBD2 (5 bases each). The V end lost 3 bases, the J end lost 5 bases, and 11 bases lay between the germline ends. This CDR3 is 13 amino acids long. The CDR3 sequence is CASSFTRGHEQYF. The CDR3 DNA sequence: TGTGCCAGCAGTTTTACTAGGGGCCACGAGCAGTACTTC.

This clonotype was observed at least ten times. The gene calls are TRBV7-9 and TRBJ1-6, with 7 bases identical to TRBD1. V shed 1 base, J shed 5 bases, and the junction held 2 bases outside the gene matches. Germline assignment: CDR1 SEHNR and CDR2 FQNEAQ (reference sequence). CDR3 length: 15 residues. For the CDR3, the DNA is TGTGCCAGCAGCTTAGGGGACAGAAATAATTCACCCCTCCACTTT. Translating it yields CASSLGDRNNSPLHF. The variable domain in full, with the rest retrieved from reference TRBV7-9 and TRBJ1-6, is DTGVSQNPRHKITKRGQNVTFRCDPISEHNRLYWYRQTLGQGPEFLTYFQNEAQLEKSRLLSDRFSAERPKGSFSTLEIQRTEQGDSAMYLCASSLGDRNNSPLHFGNGTRLTVT.

The chain uses TRBV6-1 and TRBJ2-1; D possibly corresponds to TRBD2 (5 bases). The CDR3 consists of 13 residues. Trimming pared 7 bases from V and 8 bases from J, leaving 15 bases between. Germline V gives CDR1 MNHNS, CDR2 SASEGT. The CDR3, as DNA: TGTGCCAGCACTGGATCGGGGAGATATGAGCAGTTCTTC. Residues: CASTGSGRYEQFF.

Many counts were recorded for this clonotype. The V call is TRBV20-1, the J call TRBJ1-5, with D possibly matching TRBD1 (6 bases). V was trimmed by 6 bases and J by 6 bases, leaving 18 bases between them. The CDR3 is 14 amino acids. Germline V gene sequence: CDR1 DFQATT, CDR2 SNEGSKA (reference sequence). CDR3 in DNA: TGCAGTGCCAAGGATAACAGGGCGGTTCAGCCCCAGCATTTT. Protein product: CSAKDNRAVQPQHF.

Only a few counts were recorded for this clonotype. CDR3 nucleotide sequence: TGTGCCAGCAGTGACCCAGGGGCGAGCACCGGGGAGCTGTTTTTT. Its translation: CASSDPGASTGELFF. This chain connects TRBV25-1 to TRBJ2-2; a weak D match, TRBD1 (6 bases). Germline V CDR1 and CDR2: MGHDK, SYGVNS. This CDR3 region has 15 residues. Trimming took off 3 bases at V and 4 bases at J, with 12 bases between the two ends. Full variable domain (remainder filled in from reference TRBV25-1 and TRBJ2-2): EADIYQTPRYLVIGTGKKITLECSQTMGHDKMYWYQQDPGMELHLIHYSYGVNSTEKGDLSSESTVSRIRTEHFPLTLESARPSHTSQYLCASSDPGASTGELFFGEGSRLTVL.

The CDR3 DNA sequence: TGTGCCAGCAGATTATTGGATACGCAGTATTTT. Amino acids: CASRLLDTQYF. The genes are TRBV12-3 or TRBV12-4 and TRBJ2-3; D unresolved. Trimming took 6 bases from V and 6 from J, leaving 7 bases between them. This CDR3 is 11 amino acids long.

This chain uses TRBV2 with TRBJ2-7; D is possibly TRBD1 (6 bases). The CDR3 is 13 amino acids. The germline V gene encodes CDR1 SNHLY and CDR2 FYNNEI. Trimming removed 6 bases from V and 4 bases from J, with 13 bases in between. In DNA form, the CDR3 reads TGTGCCAGCAGCGCACGCAGGGGTTACGAGCAGTACTTC. Protein product: CASSARRGYEQYF.

This clonotype was seen ten or more times. V and J are TRBV21-1 and TRBJ2-5; TRBD1 is the table's D call, not checked against the DNA. TRBV21-1 is assigned pseudogene status. The CDR3 consists of 14 residues. In DNA form, the CDR3 reads TGTGCCAGCACGGGGGCAGGGCCCCAAGAGACCCAGTACTTC. Translated, it gives CASTGAGPQETQYF.

This clonotype was detected many times. V and J are TRBV25-1 and TRBJ2-5, with D unresolved. V was clipped by 1 base and J by 7 bases, with 4 bases between them. This CDR3 is built from 11 residues. Germline V lookup: CDR1 MGHDK, CDR2 SYGVNS. The DNA for the CDR3 is TGTGCCAGCAGTGAATGGTGGACCCAGTACTTC. Translating it yields CASSEWWTQYF.

The chain recombines TRBV20-1 with TRBJ1-4; 8 bases fit TRBD1. The CDR3 is 14 amino acids. Germline CDR1 DFQATT, CDR2 SNEGSKA (reference sequence). V shed 8 bases, J shed 6 bases, and the junction held 11 bases outside the gene matches. The CDR3 here is CSCKKAGGDEKLFF. CDR3 coding DNA: TGCAGTTGCAAGAAGGCAGGGGGCGATGAAAAACTGTTTTTT.

The chain is built from TRBV2 and TRBJ2-4; 8 nucleotides match TRBD1. Per germline, CDR1 SNHLY and CDR2 FYNNEI. There are 16 residues in the CDR3. With V trimmed by 4 bases and J by 3 bases, 8 bases remained unmatched. CDR3 in DNA: TGTGCCAGCAGTGTCTGGACAGGGTCAGGCAAAAACATTCAGTACTTC. Encoded protein: CASSVWTGSGKNIQYF.

At least ten counts were recorded for this clonotype. This chain links TRBV11-1 with TRBJ2-2, with 15 bases matching TRBD2. The CDR3 contains 15 residues. Germline lookup yields CDR1 SGHAT and CDR2 FQDESV (reference sequence). J was trimmed by 7 bases and V by 5 bases; bases with no gene match: 2. CDR3 sequence (DNA): TGTGCCAGCAGCGGGACTAGCGGGAGGATCGGGGAGCTGTTTTTT. Its protein is CASSGTSGRIGELFF. The whole variable domain, filled in from reference TRBV11-1 and TRBJ2-2, reads EAEVAQSPRYKITEKSQAVAFWCDPISGHATLYWYRQILGQGPELLVQFQDESVVDDSQLPKDRFSAERLKGVDSTLKIQPAELGDSAMYLCASSGTSGRIGELFFGEGSRLTVL.

The chain links TRBV12-3 or TRBV12-4 to TRBJ2-7; no clear D. The CDR3 has 14 residues. V lost 6 bases and J lost 0, with 12 bases in between. The CDR3 is CASSPRPSSYEQYF. DNA for the CDR3: TGTGCCAGCAGCCCCCGCCCCAGCTCCTACGAGCAGTACTTC.

This clonotype has a count of ten or more. The chain joins TRBV29-1 to TRBJ2-3; the match to TRBD1 covers 12 bases. CDR3 length: 14 amino acids. Germline-derived CDR1 and CDR2 are SQVTM and ANQGSEA. V dropped 7 bases and J dropped 6; count of bases not matched to a gene: 8. For the CDR3, the DNA is TGCAGCGCCCGGGACAGGGGGCAAGGGGATACGCAGTATTTT. The encoded protein is CSARDRGQGDTQYF.